The 8 T cell receptor beta chains presented below share a single source sample, sequenced in a study of cytomegalovirus exposure and HLA in healthy donors. Primers for the PCR totalled 60 Vbeta and 13 Jbeta. Assay: immunoSEQ multiplex PCR; the TCRdb copy retains only in-frame clones and omits some. The data hold 110,000 to 150,000 clones, with roughly three quarters observed a single time. Sequencing was done on a sample of PBMCs. The receptors were sampled from a female donor in good health and CMV-seronegative.

This chain joins TRBV6-1 and TRBJ2-5, with 8 nucleotides matching TRBD2. The CDR3 has 15 residues. Germline lookup yields CDR1 MNHNS and CDR2 SASEGT. J gave up 5 bases and V 5 bases, and 10 bases lay outside the gene matches. The CDR3 here is CASSTSSGRTETQYF. CDR3 nucleotide sequence: TGTGCCAGCAGTACCTCGAGCGGGAGAACGGAGACCCAGTACTTC.

This clone was seen only once. The chain uses TRBV7-3 and TRBJ1-1, with D possibly TRBD1 on 5 matching bases. V shed 6 bases and J shed 3 bases, with 14 bases lying between them. The length of the CDR3 is 14 residues. CDR1 and CDR2 from the germline V gene are SGHTA and FQGTGA. The CDR3 nucleotides are TGTGCCAGCAGTTCCGCGGGGGTACACACTGAAGCTTTCTTT. Amino acid sequence: CASSSAGVHTEAFF.

The chain is built from TRBV11-2 and TRBJ1-2; possibly TRBD1 for D (5 bases). Trimming removed 5 bases from V and 4 bases from J, with 8 bases in between. This CDR3 is built from 12 residues. The germline V gene encodes CDR1 SGHAT and CDR2 FQNNGV. The CDR3 nucleotides read TGTGCCAGCAGCCCGGGGGTCTATGGCTACACCTTC. Protein: CASSPGVYGYTF.

This chain uses TRBV7-9 with TRBJ1-2; a possible D gene is TRBD1 (5 bases). The CDR3 runs to 13 residues. Trimming cost V 2 bases and J 6 bases, with 10 bases left between them. Per the germline V gene, CDR1 is SEHNR and CDR2 is FQNEAQ (reference sequence). The chain's CDR3 is CASSLTQGNGYTF. CDR3 nucleotides: TGTGCCAGCAGCTTAACCCAGGGAAATGGCTACACCTTC.

This clone was recorded only once. The chain joins TRBV5-8 to TRBJ1-5; D uncertain. The V end lost 1 base, the J end lost 0 bases, and 17 bases lay between the germline ends. This CDR3 region has 18 residues. Germline values: CDR1 SGHTS, CDR2 YDEGEE. CDR3 amino acids: CASSLFRQTSPSNQPQHF. CDR3 nucleotides: TGTGCCAGCAGCTTGTTTCGCCAGACAAGTCCTAGCAATCAGCCCCAGCATTTT.

This clone has more than one count but fewer than ten. J is TRBJ2-7 and V is TRBV5-1; 10 nucleotides align to TRBD2. Trimming at V came to 3 bases and at J to 4 bases, leaving 7 bases not matched to a gene. Germline CDR1 reads SGHRS; CDR2 reads YFSETQ. This CDR3 region has 15 residues. In DNA form, the CDR3 reads TGCGCCAGCAGCTACCTAGCGGGAGCGGATTACGAGCAGTACTTC. It codes for CASSYLAGADYEQYF.

This clone was detected a few times. The rearrangement uses TRBV6-5 and TRBJ1-1, with D perhaps matching TRBD1 (5 bases). V was clipped by 0 bases and J by 8 bases, with 10 bases between them. Germline V lookup: CDR1 MNHEY, CDR2 SVGAGI. This CDR3 region has 13 residues. CDR3 loop: CASSYSRWTEAFF. CDR3 nucleotides: TGTGCCAGCAGTTACTCACGCTGGACAGAAGCTTTCTTT.

The genes are TRBV5-4 and TRBJ2-5; TRBD2 might be the D (5 bases). Trimming left V 0 bases short and J 5 bases short, with 11 bases between. The CDR3 has 14 residues. In germline, CDR1 is SGHNT, CDR2 YYREEE (reference sequence). The CDR3 is CASSLGGSGETQYF. Here the CDR3 DNA reads TGTGCCAGCAGCTTGGGAGGATCGGGGGAGACCCAGTACTTC.